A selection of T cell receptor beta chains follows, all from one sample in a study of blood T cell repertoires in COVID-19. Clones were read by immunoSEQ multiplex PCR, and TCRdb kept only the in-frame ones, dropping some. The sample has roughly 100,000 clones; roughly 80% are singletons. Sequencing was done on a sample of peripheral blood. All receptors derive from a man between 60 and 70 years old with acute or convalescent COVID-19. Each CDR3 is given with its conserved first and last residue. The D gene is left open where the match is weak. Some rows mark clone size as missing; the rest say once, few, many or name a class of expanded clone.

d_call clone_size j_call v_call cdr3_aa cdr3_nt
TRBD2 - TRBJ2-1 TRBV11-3 CASSPQWGGDNEQFF TGTGCCAGCAGCCCCCAGTGGGGGGGGGACAATGAGCAGTTCTTC
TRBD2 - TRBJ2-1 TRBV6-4 CASRMGLAGGEQFF TGTGCCAGCAGGATGGGACTAGCGGGAGGTGAGCAGTTCTTC
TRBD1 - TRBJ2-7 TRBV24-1 CATSGDRGLEQYF TGTGCCACCAGTGGAGACAGGGGGTTGGAGCAGTACTTC
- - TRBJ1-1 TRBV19 CASSQAGPWYEAFF TGTGCCAGTAGTCAAGCAGGTCCATGGTATGAAGCTTTCTTT
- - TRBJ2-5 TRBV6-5 CASSYSNGNPQYF TGTGCCAGCAGTTACTCGAATGGCAATCCCCAGTACTTC
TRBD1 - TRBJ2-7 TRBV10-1 CASSPSDRTYEQYF TGCGCCAGCAGTCCCTCGGACAGGACCTACGAGCAGTACTTC
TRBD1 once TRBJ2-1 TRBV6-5 CASNRDRRAYNEQFF TGTGCCAGTAACCGGGACAGGAGGGCCTACAATGAGCAGTTCTTC
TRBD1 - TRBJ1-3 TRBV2 CASSQVQGVSGNTIYF TGTGCCAGCAGCCAAGTACAGGGGGTCTCTGGAAACACCATATATTTT
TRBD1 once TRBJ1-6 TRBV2 CARGGQTAGNSPLHF TGTGCCAGGGGGGGACAGACGGCAGGAAATTCACCCCTCCACTTT
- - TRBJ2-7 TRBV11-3 CASSLGGQREQYF TGTGCCAGCAGCTTAGGTGGACAGCGCGAGCAGTACTTC
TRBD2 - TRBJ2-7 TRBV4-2 CASSRGLAGIYEQYF TGTGCCAGCAGCCGGGGACTAGCGGGTATTTACGAGCAGTACTTC
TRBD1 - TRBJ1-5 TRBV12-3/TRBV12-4 CASSTGGQQPQHF TGTGCCAGCAGTACAGGGGGCCAACAGCCCCAGCATTTT
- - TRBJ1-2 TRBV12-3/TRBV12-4 CASSPRNRDGYTF TGTGCCAGCAGCCCCCGGAACAGGGACGGCTACACCTTC
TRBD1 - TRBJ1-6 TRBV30 CAWNRGNNSPLHF TGTGCCTGGAACAGGGGAAATAATTCACCCCTCCACTTT
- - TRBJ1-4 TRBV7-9 CASSLDRAGNEKLFF TGTGCCAGCAGCTTAGACAGGGCGGGTAATGAAAAACTGTTTTTT
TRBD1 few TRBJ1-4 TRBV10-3 CAIRGDRTNEKLFF TGTGCCATCAGGGGGGACAGGACTAATGAAAAACTGTTTTTT
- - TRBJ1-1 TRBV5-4 CASSSVRGLAEAFF TGTGCCAGCAGCTCAGTGCGGGGGCTGGCTGAAGCTTTCTTT
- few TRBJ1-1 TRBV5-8 CASSRGPNTEAFF TGTGCCAGCAGCAGAGGTCCGAACACTGAAGCTTTCTTT
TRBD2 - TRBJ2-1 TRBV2 CASSEGGLAVYNEQFF TGTGCCAGCAGTGAGGGGGGACTAGCGGTCTACAATGAGCAGTTCTTC
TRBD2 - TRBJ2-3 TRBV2 CASSVLAGDTQYF TGTGCCAGCAGTGTACTAGCGGGAGATACGCAGTATTTT
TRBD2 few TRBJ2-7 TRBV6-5 CASSSGLSSYEQYF TGTGCCAGCAGTTCGGGACTATCCTCCTACGAGCAGTACTTC
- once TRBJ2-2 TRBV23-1 CASSLPAGNYTGELFF TGCGCCAGCAGTCTCCCGGCGGGGAATTACACCGGGGAGCTGTTTTTT
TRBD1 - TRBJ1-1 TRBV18 CASSPPAGGNTEAFF TGTGCCAGCTCACCACCGGCAGGGGGGAACACTGAAGCTTTCTTT